Given below is one T cell receptor beta chain in context. These data come from a study of cytotoxic CD8 clonotypes in ibrutinib-treated CLL. Study background: On average, each sample had 255,043 productive templates and more than 75,000 productive rearrangements.

V lost 5 bases to trimming and J lost 7 bases; unmatched junction nucleotides: 7. The germline CDR1 and CDR2 sequences are LGHNA and YNFKEQ. The length of the CDR3 is 14 residues. Data came from immunoSEQ multiplex PCR; TCRdb stores just in-frame clones and leaves some out. Here the sample spans approximately 330,000 clones, almost 80% being singletons. The specimen comprised PBMCs, sampled before ibrutinib treatment. The rearrangement joins TRBV4-2 to TRBJ2-7; 11 nucleotides line up with TRBD2. This receptor was taken from a human donor with chronic lymphocytic leukemia. CDR3 sequence: CASSGTSGQWEQYF. The CDR3 DNA reads TGTGCCAGCAGCGGGACTAGCGGTCAATGGGAGCAGTACTTC.